This T cell receptor (beta chain) derives from a study of OX40 agonist ivuxolimab in advanced cancers. In the study overall: Cancers in dose escalation were hepatocellular, melanoma, renal cell and head and neck. Participants averaged about 66 years of age (range roughly 23 to 90) and were about 85% male. General study results and limits: Clonal expansion was among the lowest in partial responders at 0.1-3.0 mg/kg, especially CD8+.

V was trimmed by 6 bases and J by 7 bases, leaving 19 bases between them. This CDR3 has 15 residues. CDR1 is MDHEN and CDR2 is SYDVKM in the germline V gene. To note about this clone: The antigen is not known.

Generated by immunoSEQ multiplex PCR, the TCRdb table keeps only in-frame clones and is missing some. The sample carries tens of thousands of clones, 70% to 90% recorded once. This TCR was sampled from an adult with an advanced solid tumor such as melanoma, head and neck, liver or kidney cancer. This chain uses TRBV28 with TRBJ2-1; D may be TRBD1 (7 bases). The source material was CD4+ or CD8+ T cells sorted from blood, sampled in a trial of the OX40 agonist ivuxolimab. CDR3 nucleotides: TGTGCCAGCAGACAAAAGTTGGCAGGGGGGAATGAGCAGTTCTTC. Amino acid sequence: CASRQKLAGGNEQFF.